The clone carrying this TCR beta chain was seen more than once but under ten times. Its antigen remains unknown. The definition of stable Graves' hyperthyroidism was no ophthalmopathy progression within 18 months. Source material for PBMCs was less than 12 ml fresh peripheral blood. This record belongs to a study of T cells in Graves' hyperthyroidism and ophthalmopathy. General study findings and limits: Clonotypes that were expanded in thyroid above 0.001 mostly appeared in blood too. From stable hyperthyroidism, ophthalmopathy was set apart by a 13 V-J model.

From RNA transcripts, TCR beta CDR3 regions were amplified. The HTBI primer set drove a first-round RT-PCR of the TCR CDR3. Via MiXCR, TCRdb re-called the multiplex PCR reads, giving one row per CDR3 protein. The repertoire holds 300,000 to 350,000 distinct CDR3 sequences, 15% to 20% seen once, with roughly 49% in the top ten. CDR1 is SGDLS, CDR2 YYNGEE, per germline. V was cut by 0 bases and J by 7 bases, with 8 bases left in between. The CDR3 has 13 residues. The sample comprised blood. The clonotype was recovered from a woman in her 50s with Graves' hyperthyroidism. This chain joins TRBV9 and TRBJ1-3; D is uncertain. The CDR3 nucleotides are TGTGCCAGCAGCGTAGGGGATCAGAACACCATATATTTT. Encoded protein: CASSVGDQNTIYF. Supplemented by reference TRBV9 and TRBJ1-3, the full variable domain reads DSGVTQTPKHLITATGQRVTLRCSPRSGDLSVYWYQQSLDQGLQFLIQYYNGEERAKGNILERFSAQQFPDLHSELNLSSLELGDSALYFCASSVGDQNTIYFGEGSWLTVV.